The T cell receptor (beta chain) described here comes from a study of T cells in localized non-small cell lung cancer. Study findings and constraints: Uninvolved adjacent lung had more T cell clonality than any other tissue, topping tumor.

The repertoire was sequenced with immunoSEQ multiplex PCR; TCRdb's copy has only in-frame clones and lacks some. The sample holds 35,000 or so clones, 70% to 90% seen once. On this clone: Its matching antigen is unknown.

V trimming: 0 bases; J trimming: 5 bases; junction bases outside the gene matches: 9. Looked up from germline, CDR1 is LNHDA and CDR2 is SQIVND (reference sequence). This CDR3 is built from 17 residues. Here the sequenced sample was peripheral blood, taken before any cancer treatment. V is TRBV19 and J is TRBJ2-7, with 11 bases matching TRBD1. This sequence was found in a woman aged 35-70 years with stage I lung adenocarcinoma. Here the CDR3 DNA reads TGTGCCAGTAGTATAGATCACGGGACAGGGGGTCAAAACGAGCAGTACTTC. Its translation is CASSIDHGTGGQNEQYF.